The 23 T cell receptor beta chains below come from one sample, sequenced in a study of blood T cell repertoires in COVID-19. The data were produced by immunoSEQ multiplex PCR, yet TCRdb's version contains in-frame clones alone and is incomplete. This sample has roughly 100,000 clones, with approximately 86% found just once. Input material: peripheral blood. The receptors were gathered from a man aged 50 to 60 with active or convalescent COVID-19.

Only one count was recorded for this clone. The V gene is TRBV5-1, the J gene TRBJ2-1; 8 positions match TRBD2. The CDR3 runs to 16 residues. Germline lookup yields CDR1 SGHRS and CDR2 YFSETQ. With V trimmed by 4 bases and J by 4 bases, 10 bases remained unmatched. CDR3 nucleotides: TGCGCCAGCAGCCCCCGGGGGGGCGGAGGGTACAATGAGCAGTTCTTC. This translates into CASSPRGGGGYNEQFF.

V is TRBV7-2 and J is TRBJ2-5, with D maybe TRBD2 (7 bases). The CDR3 length is 17 residues. V lost 5 bases, J lost 3 bases, and 22 bases lay in between. Germline CDR1 SGHTA, CDR2 FQGNSA. In nucleotides, the CDR3 is TGTGCCAGCAGCCCCCCACCGGGGGGCGGACTAAAAGAGACCCAGTACTTC. Its translation: CASSPPPGGGLKETQYF.

CDR3 nucleotide sequence: TGCGCCAGCAGCCAAGAATCCGATCAGCCCCAGCATTTT. The encoded protein is CASSQESDQPQHF. The chain employs TRBV4-1 and TRBJ1-5, with no clear D. The CDR3 sequence is 13 residues long. The V gene's germline CDR1 is MGHRA and CDR2 YSYEKL. V was pared by 0 bases and J by 5 bases, with 5 bases between.

V and J are TRBV24-1 and TRBJ1-2, with D tentatively TRBD1 (6 bases). Germline values: CDR1 KGHDR, CDR2 SFDVKD. The ends were cut back, 9 bases at V and 4 bases at J, with 11 bases in the middle. The CDR3 sequence is 12 residues long. This CDR3 reads CATGDTFYGYTF. CDR3 bases: TGTGCCACCGGGGACACCTTCTATGGCTACACCTTC.

V usage is TRBV28 and J usage is TRBJ1-6; 7 bases line up with TRBD1. Germline V lookup: CDR1 MDHEN, CDR2 SYDVKM. This CDR3 has 16 residues. V was pared by 2 bases and J by 2 bases, with 3 bases of the junction left unmatched. CDR3: CASSLDRDPYNSPLHF. The CDR3 DNA reads TGTGCCAGCAGTTTAGACAGGGACCCCTATAATTCACCCCTCCACTTT.

The gene calls are TRBV7-9 and TRBJ1-4; 10 bases are a match to TRBD1. The germline V gene encodes CDR1 SEHNR and CDR2 FQNEAQ (reference sequence). This CDR3 has 14 amino acids. The J segment lost 6 bases and the V segment lost 6 bases, leaving 4 bases of the junction unmatched. CDR3 residues: CASSRGTGDEKLFF. CDR3 coding DNA: TGTGCCAGCAGTCGCGGGACAGGGGATGAAAAACTGTTTTTT. Supplemented by reference TRBV7-9 and TRBJ1-4, the full variable domain reads DTGVSQNPRHKITKRGQNVTFRCDPISEHNRLYWYRQTLGQGPEFLTYFQNEAQLEKSRLLSDRFSAERPKGSFSTLEIQRTEQGDSAMYLCASSRGTGDEKLFFGSGTQLSVL.

This clone has a handful of counts. The chain has TRBV3-1 (or the pseudogene TRBV3-2) and TRBJ2-7; 9 nucleotides match TRBD2. Germline assignment: CDR1 LGHDT and CDR2 YNNKEL (reference sequence). V lost 1 base to trimming and J lost 8 bases; unmatched junction nucleotides: 3. The CDR3 is 13 residues long. CDR3 region: CASSQGSSGKQYV. The DNA for the CDR3 is TGTGCCAGCAGCCAAGGTTCTAGCGGGAAGCAGTACGTC.

This chain connects TRBV4-1 to TRBJ2-3; D gene ambiguous. Trimming removed 0 bases at V and 1 base at J, with 8 bases between. Germline loops: CDR1 MGHRA, CDR2 YSYEKL. The CDR3 has 15 amino acids. The CDR3 reads CASSQESAGTDTQYF. CDR3 nucleotides: TGCGCCAGCAGCCAAGAAAGCGCAGGCACAGATACGCAGTATTTT.

This chain joins TRBV7-8 and TRBJ1-5; D is undetermined. Per germline, CDR1 SGHVS and CDR2 FQNEAQ. Trimming stripped 2 bases from V and 6 bases from J, with 8 bases between. The CDR3 covers 13 residues. The CDR3: CASSLLAPQPQHF. CDR3 bases: TGTGCCAGCAGCTTATTAGCCCCTCAGCCCCAGCATTTT.

This clone has just a few counts. V is TRBV7-9 and J is TRBJ1-1; TRBD1 is a possible D gene (6 bases). The CDR3 length is 18 residues. V lost 1 base and J 0 bases, leaving 18 bases between the germline ends. Germline loops: CDR1 SEHNR, CDR2 FQNEAQ (reference sequence). The DNA of the CDR3 is TGTGCCAGCAGCTTAGTGCTCCTGAGGGGGACCGTGAACACTGAAGCTTTCTTT. This translates into CASSLVLLRGTVNTEAFF.

This chain uses TRBV6-6 with TRBJ1-1; 10 bases fit TRBD1. Germline assignment: CDR1 MNHNY and CDR2 SVGAGI (reference sequence). CDR3 length: 14 residues. The trim removed 3 bases at V and 7 bases at J, leaving 5 bases unmatched. Here the CDR3 DNA reads TGTGCCAGCAGTTATCTCGGACAGGGGGGTGAAGCTTTCTTT. Residues: CASSYLGQGGEAFF.

The V call is TRBV4-2, the J call TRBJ2-5; 16 bases align to TRBD2. Germline trimming cut 0 bases from V and 5 bases from J; bases unmatched to any gene: 6. This CDR3 spans 18 amino acids. Germline V gives CDR1 LGHNA, CDR2 YNFKEQ. The CDR3 DNA reads TGTGCCAGCAGCCAAGATGGGACTAGCGGGGGGGCTAGTGAGACCCAGTACTTC. Its protein product is CASSQDGTSGGASETQYF.

V and J are TRBV28 and TRBJ1-6; 7 nucleotides match TRBD1. Germline loops: CDR1 MDHEN, CDR2 SYDVKM. CDR3 length: 15 residues. The V segment lost 3 bases and the J segment 7 bases; nucleotides outside the gene matches: 6. The CDR3 protein is CASSFPGTVNSPLHF. The CDR3 coding sequence is TGTGCCAGCAGTTTCCCGGGGACAGTCAATTCACCCCTCCACTTT. The full variable domain, its missing parts supplied by reference TRBV28 and TRBJ1-6, is DVKVTQSSRYLVKRTGEKVFLECVQDMDHENMFWYRQDPGLGLRLIYFSYDVKMKEKGDIPEGYSVSREKKERFSLILESASTNQTSMYLCASSFPGTVNSPLHFGNGTRLTVT.

The chain has TRBV11-2 and TRBJ2-2, with D perhaps matching TRBD2 (6 bases). The CDR3 totals 14 residues. Germline CDR1 is SGHAT and CDR2 is FQNNGV. V lost 4 bases to trimming and J lost 7 bases, with 13 bases between them. Here the CDR3 DNA reads TGTGCCAGCAGCTCACGGACTACGGGCGGGGAGCTGTTTTTT. It yields the protein CASSSRTTGGELFF.

The chain recombines TRBV7-9 with TRBJ1-5; 7 nucleotides align to TRBD1. The CDR3 loop spans 15 amino acids. In germline, CDR1 is SEHNR, CDR2 FQNEAQ (reference sequence). J was trimmed by 4 bases and V by 5 bases; bases with no gene match: 8. This chain's CDR3 is CASSRTGETNQPQHF. CDR3 nucleotides: TGTGCCAGCAGCCGAACAGGGGAGACAAATCAGCCCCAGCATTTT.

V gene TRBV2 combines with J gene TRBJ1-4, with 7 nucleotides matching TRBD1. V dropped 5 bases and J dropped 8; count of bases not matched to a gene: 8. The CDR3 is 14 residues long. The germline V gene encodes CDR1 SNHLY and CDR2 FYNNEI. CDR3 protein: CASSPGQRGEKLFF. The DNA for the CDR3 is TGTGCCAGCAGTCCGGGACAGCGAGGGGAAAAACTGTTTTTT.

This chain joins TRBV6-4 and TRBJ1-4; the D is unclear. Germline V lookup: CDR1 MRHNA, CDR2 SNTAGT. V lost 7 bases, J lost 5 bases, and 11 bases lay in between. This CDR3 spans 13 amino acids. The CDR3 bases are TGTGCCAGCATGGCACCGCGGAATGAAAAACTGTTTTTT. Its protein is CASMAPRNEKLFF.

This clone occurred a few times. The chain is built from TRBV3-1 (or the pseudogene TRBV3-2) and TRBJ2-7, with 7 bases that match TRBD1. V shed 0 bases and J 2 bases; nucleotides not matched to a gene: 10. The CDR3 is 17 residues long. Germline V lookup: CDR1 LGHDT, CDR2 YNNKEL (reference sequence). The CDR3 nucleotides read TGTGCCAGCAGCCAAGATCGTTATGGACAGGTCACCTACGAGCAGTACTTC. It encodes CASSQDRYGQVTYEQYF.

This sequence joins TRBV10-1 and TRBJ2-3, with 7 bases aligning to TRBD2. CDR3 size: 16 residues. The trim removed 1 base at V and 1 base at J, leaving 5 bases unmatched. Germline V gives CDR1 WNHNN, CDR2 SYGVQD (reference sequence). CDR3 residues: CASSELSGGGTDTQYF. CDR3 DNA: TGCGCCAGCAGTGAGTTGTCGGGAGGAGGCACAGATACGCAGTATTTT.

On this clone itself: An end of the junction differs from the germline gene, which may be a read error. The J gene is TRBJ1-2, the V gene TRBV4-1, with D possibly being TRBD1 (5 bases). The germline V gene encodes CDR1 MGHRA and CDR2 YSYEKL. This CDR3 has 14 amino acids. The CDR3 DNA reads TGCGCCAGCCGCCAAGACAGAACATCCTATGGCTACACCTTC. Translating it yields CASRQDRTSYGYTF.

This clone occurred once. The chain combines TRBV28 with TRBJ1-2, with D perhaps matching TRBD1 (6 bases). The V and J ends lost 5 bases and 0 bases respectively, with 13 bases between them. Looked up from germline, CDR1 is MDHEN and CDR2 is SYDVKM. The CDR3 spans 15 residues. CDR3 loop: CASSNPGEANYGYTF. CDR3 nucleotides: TGTGCCAGCAGTAACCCAGGGGAAGCTAACTATGGCTACACCTTC.

The chain uses TRBV6-6 and TRBJ2-7, with 7 bases aligning to TRBD2. The V gene end was trimmed by 4 bases and the J gene end by 4 bases; junction bases not matched to a gene: 10. In germline, CDR1 is MNHNY, CDR2 SVGAGI (reference sequence). The CDR3 spans 15 residues. CDR3 nucleotide sequence: TGTGCCAGCAGTTCCTTGACTAGCTATCAGTACGAGCAGTACTTC. It encodes CASSSLTSYQYEQYF.

This chain links TRBV6-2 or TRBV6-3 with TRBJ2-7; D is unresolved. V lost 2 bases, J lost 10 bases, and 12 bases lay in between. CDR1 and CDR2 from the germline V gene are MNHEY and SVGEGT. The CDR3 is 12 residues long. The CDR3 nucleotides are TGTGCCAGCAGTTACGTTGGAGAGGCCCAGTACTTC. This sequence encodes CASSYVGEAQYF.